Presented here are 21 T cell receptor beta chains from one specimen sequenced in a study of beta chain features in type 1 diabetes. cDNA synthesis used the whole RNA isolate, giving expressed TCRB sequences. Clones were sequenced by immunoSEQ multiplex PCR, and TCRdb holds only the in-frame ones, with some missing. Of some 150,000 clones listed, over 8.5% were seen once; the top ten hold about 1.9%. The specimen sequenced was central memory CD4+ T cells from blood. The receptor source for this set is a man between 18 and 35 years old in good health.

The sample holds a few counts of this clone. This chain links TRBV6-7 with TRBJ2-3; 8 bases are a match to TRBD1. TRBV6-7 is an open reading frame whose function is uncertain. The J segment lost 0 bases and the V segment lost 2 bases, leaving 7 bases of the junction unmatched. The CDR3 runs to 17 residues. The CDR3 spells CASSYPRDRTSTDTQYF. The CDR3 nucleotides are TGTGCCAGCAGTTACCCAAGGGACAGGACTAGCACAGATACGCAGTATTTT.

The gene calls are TRBV7-3 and TRBJ1-4; D gene uncertain. The germline V gene encodes CDR1 SGHTA and CDR2 FQGTGA. This CDR3 comprises 15 residues. The V gene lost 5 bases and the J gene lost 3 bases, with 13 bases spanning the gap. CDR3 coding DNA: TGTGCCAGCAGCCCTACGGGAGGACCTAATGAAAAACTGTTTTTT. It translates to CASSPTGGPNEKLFF.

This clone was picked up a small number of times. The chain has TRBV6-5 and TRBJ2-1, with 12 bases identical to TRBD1. V shed 8 bases, J shed 9 bases, and the junction held 5 bases outside the gene matches. Germline loops: CDR1 MNHEY, CDR2 SVGAGI. The CDR3 has 13 amino acids. The CDR3 nucleotides read TGTGCCAGCGGGACAGGGGGCAGGGGTGAGCAGTTCTTC. This encodes CASGTGGRGEQFF.

This chain connects TRBV29-1 to TRBJ2-1; the match to TRBD2 covers 14 bases. With 7 bases clipped from V and 7 bases from J, the junction kept 3 bases outside the gene matches. Germline V gene lookup returns CDR1 SQVTM and CDR2 ANQGSEA. The CDR3 spans 13 residues. CDR3 residues: CSGGTSGRNEQFF. The CDR3 DNA reads as TGCAGCGGGGGGACTAGCGGGAGAAATGAGCAGTTCTTC.

This clone was recorded many times. The V and J genes are TRBV6-1 and TRBJ2-7, with D uncertain. Trimming cost V 6 bases and J 3 bases, with 9 bases left between them. CDR3 size: 12 residues. Germline assignment: CDR1 MNHNS and CDR2 SASEGT. CDR3: CASREYGYEQYF. CDR3 nucleotide sequence: TGTGCCAGCAGGGAGTACGGCTACGAGCAGTACTTC.

Ten or more counts support this clone. The V gene is TRBV7-3, the J gene TRBJ1-1; 7 positions match TRBD1. Germline CDR1 SGHTA, CDR2 FQGTGA. The V and J ends lost 4 bases and 4 bases, in that order; junction bases with no gene match: 6. This CDR3 region has 14 residues. The chain's CDR3 is CASSSTGVSTEAFF. CDR3 nucleotides: TGTGCCAGCAGCTCCACAGGGGTGAGCACTGAAGCTTTCTTT.

The sample holds a few counts of this clone. The rearrangement uses TRBV25-1 and TRBJ2-2; maybe TRBD1 (5 bases). CDR3 length: 14 amino acids. V gave up 3 bases and J gave up 5 bases, with 10 bases separating them. CDR1 MGHDK and CDR2 SYGVNS come from the germline V gene. CDR3 sequence: CASSELTETGELFF. The CDR3 nucleotides read TGTGCCAGCAGTGAGCTGACAGAGACCGGGGAGCTGTTTTTT.

This clone was detected ten times or more. The CDR3 sequence is CASSSGAGANVLTF. The DNA of the CDR3 is TGTGCCAGCTCCTCGGGGGCTGGGGCCAACGTCCTGACTTTC. The chain is built from TRBV9 and TRBJ2-6; weak D call: TRBD2 (6 bases). V shed 7 bases and J shed 2 bases, with 10 bases lying between them. Germline loops: CDR1 SGDLS, CDR2 YYNGEE. This CDR3 is 14 amino acids long.

This clone was picked up many times. The chain joins TRBV6-5 to TRBJ2-1; a possible D gene is TRBD2 (6 bases). The V end lost 8 bases, the J end lost 10 bases, and 15 bases lay between the germline ends. CDR1 is MNHEY, CDR2 SVGAGI, per germline. The CDR3 is 12 amino acids. CDR3 bases: TGTGCCAGCGGTGGGGGGAGAGCCGAGCAGTTCTTC. It translates to CASGGGRAEQFF.

This clone was detected only a few times. The chain has TRBV29-1 and TRBJ1-2, with TRBD1 as a possible D gene (5 bases). The CDR3 loop spans 12 amino acids. The V gene lost 6 bases and the J gene lost 4 bases, with 12 bases spanning the gap. Germline CDR1 reads SQVTM; CDR2 reads ANQGSEA. CDR3 DNA sequence: TGCAGCGTCGGTGGGGGAGCCTATGGCTACACCTTC. Its translation is CSVGGGAYGYTF.

There are a few counts of this clone. This chain joins TRBV30 and TRBJ2-1; D remains ambiguous. Per the germline V gene, CDR1 is GTSNPN and CDR2 is SVGIG (reference sequence). This CDR3 comprises 13 residues. The germline V and J ends were trimmed by 5 bases and 7 bases, with 15 bases remaining between them. The CDR3 protein is CAWGISFTNEQFF. The DNA of the CDR3 is TGTGCCTGGGGAATTTCCTTCACAAATGAGCAGTTCTTC.

This clone was seen at least ten times. This sequence joins TRBV27 and TRBJ2-3, with 9 bases identical to TRBD1. This CDR3 is 15 amino acids long. Germline loops: CDR1 MNHEY, CDR2 SMNVEV (reference sequence). Losses at the gene ends were 7 bases for V and 4 bases for J; bases not matched to a gene: 9. Here the CDR3 DNA reads TGTGCCAGCACCCGGGGGGACAGGGACGCAGATACGCAGTATTTT. It encodes CASTRGDRDADTQYF.

The gene calls are TRBV5-1 and TRBJ2-1; TRBD2 agrees at 8 bases. This CDR3 spans 14 amino acids. With 3 bases clipped from V and 8 bases from J, the junction kept 7 bases outside the gene matches. Germline CDR1 reads SGHRS; CDR2 reads YFSETQ. CDR3 nucleotide sequence: TGCGCCAGCAGCTCTCAGGCGGGGGGCTATGAGCAGTTCTTC. Amino acid sequence: CASSSQAGGYEQFF.

With respect to this clone: One end of the junction is discordant with germline, which a read error may explain. DNA of the CDR3: TGTGCCAGCAGCGTAGAGTCGGCTGGGGGGAGTTTGTATTTT. It is translated as CASSVESAGGSLYF. V is TRBV9 and J is TRBJ1-5; tentatively, D is TRBD1 (5 bases). The CDR3 loop spans 14 amino acids. Germline lookup yields CDR1 SGDLS and CDR2 YYNGEE.

The genes are TRBV29-1 and TRBJ2-3, with TRBD2 identical over 8 bases. The trim removed 7 bases at V and 4 bases at J, leaving 10 bases unmatched. This CDR3 is built from 14 residues. The germline V gene encodes CDR1 SQVTM and CDR2 ANQGSEA. The CDR3 coding sequence is TGCAGCGGTGTCCCGAGCGGGAGACCAGATACGCAGTATTTT. It codes for CSGVPSGRPDTQYF.

The CDR3 loop is CASRKAPGKYSPLHF. For the CDR3, the DNA is TGTGCCAGCAGGAAGGCCCCTGGGAAATATTCACCCCTCCACTTT. The V and J genes are TRBV28 and TRBJ1-6, with D unclear. The V end lost 6 bases, the J end lost 8 bases, and 17 bases lay between the germline ends. CDR3 length: 15 residues. The germline V gene has CDR1 MDHEN and CDR2 SYDVKM.

The chain combines TRBV7-2 with TRBJ2-2; tentative D call: TRBD2 (5 bases). The CDR3 is 15 residues long. The germline gives CDR1 SGHTA, CDR2 FQGNSA. The ends were cut back, 5 bases at V and 4 bases at J, with 14 bases in the middle. The CDR3 DNA follows: TGTGCCAGCAGCCAACGGGGTAGCGTCACCGGGGAGCTGTTTTTT. It is translated as CASSQRGSVTGELFF.

This clone occurred a few times. This rearrangement joins TRBV4-2 to TRBJ2-1, with TRBD2 as a possible D gene (6 bases). The V end was cut by 0 bases, the J end by 9 bases, with 15 bases between. The CDR3 consists of 15 residues. The V gene's germline CDR1 is LGHNA and CDR2 YNFKEQ. The CDR3 protein is CASSQELGRLGEQFF. CDR3 coding DNA: TGTGCCAGCAGCCAAGAGCTGGGGAGGCTTGGTGAGCAGTTCTTC.

The J gene is TRBJ2-1, the V gene TRBV25-1; 12 bases fit TRBD2. Per the germline V gene, CDR1 is MGHDK and CDR2 is SYGVNS. With 5 bases clipped from V and 13 bases from J, the junction kept 15 bases outside the gene matches. There are 16 residues in the CDR3. The CDR3 reads CASSTPGLAGLGYQFF. The CDR3 DNA reads as TGTGCCAGCAGTACGCCGGGACTAGCGGGTTTAGGCTATCAGTTCTTC.

This clone has a handful of counts. V is TRBV10-3 and J is TRBJ2-1; maybe TRBD2 (5 bases). This CDR3 comprises 13 residues. Germline CDR1 and CDR2: ENHRY and SYGVKD. Trimming left V 4 bases short and J 8 bases short, with 12 bases between. The CDR3 spells CAISGGRTDEQFF. CDR3 DNA sequence: TGTGCCATCAGTGGAGGGAGAACGGATGAGCAGTTCTTC.

This clone came up a few times. The rearrangement joins TRBV30 to TRBJ1-1; weak D call: TRBD1 (5 bases). Looked up from germline, CDR1 is GTSNPN and CDR2 is SVGIG (reference sequence). The length of the CDR3 is 14 residues. V was cut by 4 bases and J by 4 bases, with 16 bases left in between. Here the CDR3 DNA reads TGTGCCTGGAACTCCGGGGGGATAGGCACTGAAGCTTTCTTT. Protein sequence: CAWNSGGIGTEAFF.